This T cell receptor beta chain was profiled in a study of glioma-infiltrating T cells. The iRepertoire nested amplicon-rescue multiplex PCR amplified TCR alpha and beta CDR3s from RNA. TCRdb re-analysed the multiplex PCR reads in MiXCR, keeping a single row per CDR3 protein. The profile shows 150,000 or so distinct CDR3 sequences, roughly two fifths of them singletons. The CDR3 has 14 amino acids. Germline CDR1 and CDR2: MNHEY and SMNVEV (reference sequence). A remark on this clonotype: Its antigen is not known. At one end, the junction sequence differs from germline, possibly due to a read error.

Broader study findings: Above-expected tissue-blood divergence occurred in all gliomas, most in low-grade ones.

This chain joins TRBV27 and TRBJ2-1, with 9 bases identical to TRBD1. This receptor was identified in a human donor with low-grade glioma or glioblastoma, undergoing nonglioma brain surgery, or in good health (not recorded which). Sequencing used glioma tissue, nonneoplastic brain tissue, or PBMCs (not recorded which). The CDR3 nucleotides read TGTGCCACCAGTGACAGGACAGGGGCCGGTGAGCAGTTCTTC. Encoded protein: CATSDRTGAGEQFF.